The 15 T cell receptor beta chains below come from one sample, sequenced in a study of technical replicates of blood from a handful of donors. The protocol was immunoSEQ multiplex PCR, while the TCRdb copy is restricted to in-frame clones and leaves out a portion. Here the sample spans 55,000 to 80,000 clones, about 90% being singletons. What was sequenced was PBMCs. These receptors were collected from a human donor in good health. Some clones in this sample may be carry-over from other donors' samples.

The V gene is TRBV23-1, the J gene TRBJ2-7; 10 nucleotides match TRBD1. TRBV23-1 is known as an ORF, though its function is uncertain. The junction had 12 bases not matched to a gene; V was cut back by 4 bases and J by 3 bases. The CDR3 is 17 residues long. The CDR3 reads CASSPRQGAPHLYEQYF. The CDR3 DNA reads TGCGCCAGCAGTCCCAGACAGGGGGCCCCCCATCTCTACGAGCAGTACTTC.

The chain uses TRBV6-6 and TRBJ2-7; possibly TRBD1 for D (6 bases). Per germline, CDR1 MNHNY and CDR2 SVGAGI (reference sequence). The CDR3 has 15 amino acids. V was clipped by 4 bases and J by 4 bases, with 17 bases between them. For the CDR3, the DNA is TGTGCCAGCAGTTTCTATTCGGGACACACATACGAGCAGTACTTC. It encodes CASSFYSGHTYEQYF.

The CDR3 here is CASSFMNTEAFF. As DNA, the CDR3 is TGTGCCAGCAGTTTTATGAACACTGAAGCTTTCTTT. The chain combines TRBV6-1 with TRBJ1-1; no definite D call. Deletions cut 5 bases from V and 0 bases from J, with 4 bases between. CDR1 is MNHNS, CDR2 SASEGT, per germline. This CDR3 is 12 amino acids long.

The chain is built from TRBV30 and TRBJ2-5, with 8 bases lining up with TRBD1. The germline V gene has CDR1 GTSNPN and CDR2 SVGIG (reference sequence). The CDR3 totals 16 residues. Trimming at V came to 2 bases and at J to 5 bases, leaving 13 bases not matched to a gene. The DNA of the CDR3 is TGTGCCTGGAGTAGGTTTACGACAGGGGTATCGGAGACCCAGTACTTC. This encodes CAWSRFTTGVSETQYF.

The chain has TRBV5-1 and TRBJ2-1, with 12 bases lining up with TRBD2. The CDR3 is 17 residues long. V gave up 0 bases and J gave up 9 bases; unmatched junction bases: 10. The germline gives CDR1 SGHRS, CDR2 YFSETQ. The CDR3 is CASSLAGSSGRAGEQFF. The CDR3 DNA is TGCGCCAGCAGCTTGGCCGGTTCTAGCGGGAGGGCCGGTGAGCAGTTCTTC.

CDR3 in DNA: TGTGCCTGGCAGGGTGCACACGAGCAGTACTTC. Translation: CAWQGAHEQYF. V is TRBV30 and J is TRBJ2-7; D might be TRBD1 (5 bases). CDR1 is GTSNPN, CDR2 SVGIG, per germline (reference sequence). CDR3 length: 11 residues. V lost 5 bases to trimming and J lost 5 bases, with 10 bases between them.

This chain uses TRBV11-3 with TRBJ2-3; D is perhaps TRBD2 (5 bases). Looked up from germline, CDR1 is SGHNT and CDR2 is YENEEA. V was clipped by 5 bases and J by 3 bases, with 12 bases between them. The CDR3 runs to 14 residues. CDR3 in DNA: TGTGCCAGCAGCCTTAACGGACTTACAGATACGCAGTATTTT. Encoded protein: CASSLNGLTDTQYF.

This sequence joins TRBV2 and TRBJ1-2; a weak D match, TRBD1 (6 bases). The germline gives CDR1 SNHLY, CDR2 FYNNEI. V was cut by 5 bases and J by 2 bases, with 9 bases left in between. CDR3 size: 13 residues. The CDR3 is CASSRTANYGYTF. The CDR3 nucleotides read TGTGCCAGCAGTAGGACAGCGAACTATGGCTACACCTTC. The variable domain in full, with the rest retrieved from reference TRBV2 and TRBJ1-2, is EPEVTQTPSHQVTQMGQEVILRCVPISNHLYFYWYRQILGQKVEFLVSFYNNEISEKSEIFDDQFSVERPDGSNFTLKIRSTKLEDSAMYFCASSRTANYGYTFGSGTRLTVV.

This chain joins TRBV7-2 and TRBJ2-7; D might be TRBD1 (5 bases). Between the trimmed V and J ends, which lost 3 bases and 7 bases, there was a span of 13 bases. This CDR3 spans 13 amino acids. Germline V gene data show CDR1 as SGHTA and CDR2 as FQGNSA. CDR3 DNA: TGTGCCAGCAGCTTCCGACAGCCTGGTGAGCAGTACTTC. Translated: CASSFRQPGEQYF.

J is TRBJ1-1 and V is TRBV7-2; 10 nucleotides align to TRBD1. The germline V gene encodes CDR1 SGHTA and CDR2 FQGNSA. CDR3 length: 15 amino acids. V was clipped by 6 bases and J by 1 base; unmatched bases: 5. As DNA, the CDR3 is TGTGCCAGCAGTTACGGACAGGGGGGGAACACTGAAGCTTTCTTT. Its protein product is CASSYGQGGNTEAFF.

In the case of this clone: Other DNA sequences in this specimen translate into the identical CDR3. The chain joins TRBV4-1 to TRBJ1-1, with a weak D call TRBD1 (5 bases). This CDR3 contains 14 residues. The V end lost 3 bases, the J end lost 1 base, and 9 bases lay between the germline ends. CDR1 MGHRA and CDR2 YSYEKL come from the germline V gene. The chain's CDR3 is CASSHLTANTEAFF. The CDR3 nucleotides are TGCGCCAGCAGCCATCTGACAGCGAACACTGAAGCTTTCTTT.

The V call is TRBV28, the J call TRBJ1-2; weak D call: TRBD1 (6 bases). V was trimmed by 3 bases and J by 1 base, leaving 6 bases between them. The CDR3 is 13 amino acids. Germline CDR1 is MDHEN and CDR2 is SYDVKM. The CDR3 nucleotides read TGTGCCAGCAGTTTGGACAGTAACTATGGCTACACCTTC. It is translated as CASSLDSNYGYTF.

The rearrangement uses TRBV20-1 and TRBJ2-1; 7 bases are a match to TRBD1. The CDR3 spans 11 residues. V was clipped by 6 bases and J by 8 bases; unmatched bases: 4. Looked up from germline, CDR1 is DFQATT and CDR2 is SNEGSKA (reference sequence). CDR3 DNA sequence: TGCAGTGCGGGACAGTCGCATGAGCAGTTCTTC. The encoded protein is CSAGQSHEQFF.

This clone was seen just once. This chain joins TRBV19 and TRBJ2-1, with D perhaps matching TRBD2 (5 bases). With 5 bases removed from V and 4 bases from J, the gap between germline ends came to 12 bases. The length of the CDR3 is 14 residues. Germline V lookup: CDR1 LNHDA, CDR2 SQIVND (reference sequence). The CDR3 sequence: CASSFSVIYNEQFF. Here the CDR3 DNA reads TGTGCCAGTAGTTTTAGCGTGATATACAATGAGCAGTTCTTC.

This chain joins TRBV7-2 and TRBJ2-7, with 7 bases fitting TRBD1. The germline gives CDR1 SGHTA, CDR2 FQGNSA. With V trimmed by 2 bases and J by 2 bases, 6 bases remained unmatched. The CDR3 is made up of 15 amino acids. CDR3 DNA sequence: TGTGCCAGCAGCTTAACGGACAGGTTTACCTACGAGCAGTACTTC. Translation: CASSLTDRFTYEQYF. Filled out from reference TRBV7-2 and TRBJ2-7, the complete variable domain reads GAGVSQSPSNKVTEKGKDVELRCDPISGHTALYWYRQSLGQGLEFLIYFQGNSAPDKSGLPSDRFSAERTGGSVSTLTIQRTQQEDSAVYLCASSLTDRFTYEQYFGPGTRLTVT.